A selection of T cell receptor beta chains follows, all from one sample in a study of glioma-infiltrating T cells. From the multiplex PCR reads, TCRdb called clonotypes with MiXCR, one entry per CDR3 protein. The sample lists tens of thousands of distinct CDR3 sequences, 35% to 45% occurring once. Sequences were obtained from glioma tissue, nonneoplastic brain tissue, or PBMCs (not recorded which). Receptors originate from a human donor with low-grade glioma or glioblastoma, undergoing nonglioma brain surgery, or in good health (not recorded which). Both conserved end residues are trimmed from each CDR3.

V gene	J gene	CDR3 protein
TRBV27	TRBJ2-7	ASRRDPKGAYEQY
TRBV6-1	TRBJ1-1	ASRTSTNTEAF
TRBV7-7	TRBJ2-2	ASSPTYGVTGELF
TRBV6-1	TRBJ2-3	GSGQGYSTDTQY
TRBV5-1	TRBJ2-1	ASSLMGQGRNEQF
TRBV5-4	TRBJ2-1	ASSIGLAGGYNEQF
TRBV28	TRBJ2-7	ASRASGEQY
TRBV12-3/TRBV12-4	TRBJ2-1	ASSYRDNNEQF
TRBV6-4	TRBJ2-1	ASSDSSGRANNEQF
TRBV11-1	TRBJ2-7	ASSPPLRLAPYNEQY
TRBV2	TRBJ2-6	ASSGDSAGANVLT
TRBV7-9	TRBJ2-1	ASSSIGLGQDNEQV
TRBV28	TRBJ1-1	ASNVARDFYTGAF
TRBV27	TRBJ2-7	ASRTQGHEQY
TRBV4-1	TRBJ1-1	ASNLFRALNTEAF
TRBV6-2/TRBV6-3	TRBJ2-3	ASSGSSSGNRGTDTQY
TRBV10-3	TRBJ2-1	AIKSSYNEQF
TRBV19	TRBJ1-5	ASKAEHTGSNHPQH
TRBV6-2/TRBV6-3	TRBJ2-5	ASSYSPGLALQETQY
TRBV6-1	TRBJ2-1	ASRGQGAYNEQF
TRBV3-1	TRBJ1-1	ASSQMREGTAF
TRBV6-2/TRBV6-3	TRBJ2-3	ARNTGRQY
TRBV18	TRBJ2-7	ASSPGLADYEQY
TRBV2	TRBJ2-2	ASSGTATGELF
TRBV29-1	TRBJ1-1	SVDVNTEAF
TRBV12-3/TRBV12-4	TRBJ1-2	ASRDRAGYT
TRBV6-1	TRBJ2-3	ASGGVSTDTQY
TRBV5-4	TRBJ2-3	ASSSGLRGSTDTQY
TRBV7-6	TRBJ2-1	ASSLAQVEYNEQL
TRBV11-3	TRBJ2-5	ASSSGTSGSETQY
TRBV29-1	TRBJ2-5	SVHRPGQQETQY
TRBV28	TRBJ2-7	ASSGGQFIYEQY
TRBV11-3	TRBJ2-3	ASSRSLLQATTDTQY
TRBV29-1	TRBJ2-1	SVLGSGPSSYNEQF
TRBV12-3/TRBV12-4	TRBJ2-1	ASSARDPNEQF
TRBV29-1	TRBJ2-1	SVGTVVGTGQF
TRBV2	TRBJ1-5	ASSVGSGNQSQH
TRBV14	TRBJ2-3	ASSQRSPSTDTQY
TRBV11-2	TRBJ1-2	ASSLDRNDYGYT
TRBV19	TRBJ2-1	ASSIGSLAGGQEQF
TRBV15	TRBJ2-4	ATSRGRDWARENIQY
TRBV2	TRBJ1-5	ASSVGTGNQTQH
TRBV6-2/TRBV6-3	TRBJ1-1	ASRAGQGALNTEAF
TRBV6-1	TRBJ2-3	ASSLDRDTDTQY
TRBV19	TRBJ2-7	ASRGRATYEQY
TRBV20-1	TRBJ1-5	SAREWRTGFGQPQH
TRBV6-1	TRBJ2-3	ASGGRATDTQY